These 3 T cell receptor beta chains were all obtained from the same sample, sequenced in a study of cytomegalovirus exposure and HLA in healthy donors. The PCR employed 60 Vbeta primers together with 13 Jbeta primers. TCRdb's copy holds only in-frame clones and misses some; the assay was immunoSEQ multiplex PCR. The sample shows about 150,000 clones, around two thirds of them seen only once. Sequenced sample: PBMCs. These receptors all come from a woman aged 18-29 years in good health and CMV-seronegative.

This chain links TRBV5-5 with TRBJ1-4, with D uncertain. Germline CDR1 is SGHKS and CDR2 is YYEKEE (reference sequence). The CDR3 covers 17 residues. The V end lost 0 bases, the J end lost 7 bases, and 19 bases lay between the germline ends. The CDR3 DNA sequence: TGTGCCAGCAGCTTGGCGAAACGTGAGGAAGGAGGTGAAAAACTGTTTTTT. This codes for CASSLAKREEGGEKLFF.

This sequence joins TRBV9 and TRBJ2-1; 9 nucleotides align to TRBD2. The length of the CDR3 is 15 residues. The germline V gene encodes CDR1 SGDLS and CDR2 YYNGEE. The junction had 6 bases not matched to a gene; V was cut back by 0 bases and J by 8 bases. The CDR3 here is CASSVGLAGIDEQFF. For the CDR3, the DNA is TGTGCCAGCAGCGTAGGGCTAGCGGGAATCGATGAGCAGTTCTTC.

For this clone: Because the CDR3's place on the DNA is in doubt, the DNA is left out and the CDR3 is given as listed by TCRdb. The V gene is TRBV28, the J gene TRBJ1-1; the table names TRBD1, a call not compared with the DNA. Inclusive of both ends, the CDR3 amounts to 13 amino acids. Germline CDR1 MDHEN, CDR2 SYDVKM. The CDR3 region is CASSSGQGPPAFF.